A single sample gave rise to the 21 T cell receptor beta chains below, sequenced in a study of early T cells in non-severe SARS-CoV-2 infection. In TCRdb, the 5' RACE reads were re-called with MiXCR into one record per CDR3 protein. Of over 85,000 distinct CDR3 sequences listed, around an eighth are singletons. Sequences were derived from whole blood, sampled at baseline. These receptors originate from an adult who was a healthcare worker with PCR-confirmed SARS-CoV-2 infection or an uninfected control (not recorded which).

The V call is TRBV9, the J call TRBJ2-1, with D unresolved. Germline V gives CDR1 SGDLS, CDR2 YYNGEE. The CDR3 consists of 16 residues. The V end lost 3 bases, the J end lost 6 bases, and 19 bases lay between the germline ends. The CDR3 DNA follows: TGTGCCAGCAGCGCCCCGAGAAAAGGGCTGACCAATGAGCAGTTCTTC. As protein: CASSAPRKGLTNEQFF.

The table lists this clonotype with a few counts. The chain employs TRBV5-6 and TRBJ2-1; D might be TRBD1 or TRBD2, each matching 5 bases. Germline loops: CDR1 SGHDT, CDR2 YYEEEE. CDR3 length: 15 amino acids. V lost 0 bases and J 3 bases, leaving 10 bases between the germline ends. The CDR3 coding sequence is TGTGCCAGCAGCTTGGACGGGACGGACTACAATGAGCAGTTCTTC. It is translated as CASSLDGTDYNEQFF.

V and J are TRBV24-1 and TRBJ1-1; the D is unclear. CDR1 is KGHDR, CDR2 SFDVKD, per germline. V was clipped by 4 bases and J by 4 bases, with 15 bases between them. The CDR3 has 15 amino acids. CDR3 coding DNA: TGTGCCACCAGTGACGGCGGGAGAGGGAGCACTGAAGCTTTCTTT. This gives the protein CATSDGGRGSTEAFF.

This clonotype was counted only a few times. V gene TRBV14 combines with J gene TRBJ1-1; no clear D gene. In germline, CDR1 is SGHDN, CDR2 FVKESK. The CDR3 spans 15 residues. The V end lost 0 bases, the J end lost 3 bases, and 11 bases lay between the germline ends. The CDR3 coding sequence is TGTGCCAGCAGCCAAGAAAATACCGTCCACACTGAAGCTTTCTTT. This codes for CASSQENTVHTEAFF.

The chain employs TRBV20-1 and TRBJ2-3; TRBD2 might be the D (6 bases). Trimming shortened V by 6 bases and J by 1 base, and 11 bases separated the two germline ends. CDR1 and CDR2 (germline): DFQATT, SNEGSKA (reference sequence). The CDR3 spans 13 residues. Here the CDR3 DNA reads TGCAGTGCGGGGGGAGCGGGCACAGATACGCAGTATTTT. Protein product: CSAGGAGTDTQYF.

V gene TRBV29-1 combines with J gene TRBJ1-1; D is unclear. This CDR3 has 13 amino acids. The V end lost 8 bases, the J end lost 1 base, and 14 bases lay between the germline ends. CDR1 is SQVTM and CDR2 is ANQGSEA in the germline V gene. This chain's CDR3 is CSSSRDGNTEAFF. CDR3 bases: TGCAGCTCCTCCCGTGACGGGAACACTGAAGCTTTCTTT.

This clonotype showed up just a few times. This rearrangement joins TRBV27 to TRBJ2-7; tentative D call: TRBD2 (5 bases). Per the germline V gene, CDR1 is MNHEY and CDR2 is SMNVEV (reference sequence). This CDR3 has 15 amino acids. The germline V and J ends were trimmed by 0 bases and 7 bases, with 16 bases remaining between them. In DNA form, the CDR3 reads TGTGCCAGCAGTTTATCGGCGACGGGGATAGGTGAGCAGTACTTC. It translates to CASSLSATGIGEQYF.

The rearrangement uses TRBV5-1 and TRBJ1-6, with D hard to call. Deletions cut 3 bases from V and 7 bases from J, with 14 bases between. The V gene's germline CDR1 is SGHRS and CDR2 YFSETQ. The CDR3 runs 15 residues. DNA for the CDR3: TGCGCCAGCAGCTCGTCCGGCGGGCGCAATTCACCCCTCCACTTT. Protein product: CASSSSGGRNSPLHF.

The J gene is TRBJ2-5, the V gene TRBV6-1, with TRBD2 as a possible D gene (5 bases). Trimming took off 2 bases at V and 10 bases at J, with 14 bases between the two ends. The CDR3 length is 13 residues. Germline-derived CDR1 and CDR2 are MNHNS and SASEGT. The chain's CDR3 is CASSEIGVRIQYF. CDR3 DNA: TGTGCCAGCAGTGAAATCGGGGTTCGGATCCAGTACTTC.

This clonotype has a count of ten or more. One end of the junction is discordant with germline, which a read error may explain. This rearrangement joins TRBV7-7 to TRBJ2-5; either TRBD1 or TRBD2 may supply D (5 bases each). CDR3 size: 16 residues. The germline V gene encodes CDR1 SSHAT and CDR2 FNYEAQ (reference sequence). The CDR3 bases are TGTGCTAGCAGCTTAGCGACCTGGGGGAGTCAAGAGACCCAGTACTTC. It specifies CASSLATWGSQETQYF.

This clonotype was counted a few times. This chain links TRBV5-1 with TRBJ2-5; 13 bases align to TRBD2. CDR3 size: 16 residues. V shed 4 bases, J shed 0 bases, and the junction held 3 bases outside the gene matches. Germline values: CDR1 SGHRS, CDR2 YFSETQ. The CDR3 region is CASSPGLAGYQETQYF. The CDR3 DNA reads as TGCGCCAGCAGCCCGGGACTAGCGGGGTACCAAGAGACCCAGTACTTC.

The J gene is TRBJ1-1, the V gene TRBV12-3 or TRBV12-4; 7 nucleotides align to TRBD1. The CDR3 loop spans 14 amino acids. Trimming at V came to 5 bases and at J to 5 bases, leaving 8 bases not matched to a gene. DNA for the CDR3: TGTGCCAGCAGTCCGGACAGGTCCGGGACTGAAGCTTTCTTT. Amino acid sequence: CASSPDRSGTEAFF.

This clonotype was seen ten or more times. The chain uses TRBV18 and TRBJ2-3; D remains ambiguous. V dropped 3 bases and J dropped 6 bases, with 7 bases sitting between them. The CDR3 has 12 amino acids. Germline loops: CDR1 KGHSH, CDR2 LQKENI. CDR3 coding DNA: TGTGCCAGCTCACCCACACAGGATACGCAGTATTTT. Protein: CASSPTQDTQYF.

This clonotype was seen repeatedly, ten times or more. This chain links TRBV3-1 with TRBJ2-5, with a tentative D call TRBD2 (6 bases). The CDR3 spans 15 residues. Per germline, CDR1 LGHDT and CDR2 YNNKEL (reference sequence). Trimming removed 5 bases at V and 2 bases at J, with 15 bases between. DNA for the CDR3: TGTGCCAGCAGCGCTAGACTAGTCCGTCAAGAGACCCAGTACTTC. It yields the protein CASSARLVRQETQYF.

This clonotype was recorded at least ten times. This chain joins TRBV12-3 or TRBV12-4 and TRBJ1-2, with D perhaps matching TRBD1 (5 bases). The germline V and J ends were trimmed by 4 bases and 4 bases, with 10 bases remaining between them. The CDR3 contains 13 residues. The CDR3 DNA reads as TGTGCCAGCAGTTACAGGAATATCTATGGCTACACCTTC. Translation: CASSYRNIYGYTF.

This clonotype was observed a few times. This sequence joins TRBV6-5 and TRBJ2-5; 8 bases map to TRBD1. The length of the CDR3 is 14 residues. The ends lost 4 bases at V and 5 bases at J; junction bases unmatched: 6. Per germline, CDR1 MNHEY and CDR2 SVGAGI. The CDR3 DNA follows: TGTGCCAGCAGTTTCACAGGGGGTTGGGAGACCCAGTACTTC. Translated, it gives CASSFTGGWETQYF.

The chain recombines TRBV7-9 with TRBJ2-7; the D is unclear. Germline CDR1 SEHNR, CDR2 FQNEAQ (reference sequence). There are 13 residues in the CDR3. Trimming pared 5 bases from V and 5 bases from J, leaving 13 bases between. CDR3 sequence (DNA): TGTGCCAGCAGCGGAAGGTCCAAGAACGAGCAGTACTTC. Its translation: CASSGRSKNEQYF.

V is TRBV7-2 and J is TRBJ2-7; D unresolved. The V gene's germline CDR1 is SGHTA and CDR2 FQGNSA. V shed 6 bases and J shed 0 bases, with 9 bases lying between them. The CDR3 is 13 amino acids. Here the CDR3 DNA reads TGTGCCAGCAGGAGAGCAGTCTCCTACGAGCAGTACTTC. Protein product: CASRRAVSYEQYF. Based on the CDR3 plus reference TRBV7-2 and TRBJ2-7, the full variable domain is GAGVSQSPSNKVTEKGKDVELRCDPISGHTALYWYRQSLGQGLEFLIYFQGNSAPDKSGLPSDRFSAERTGGSVSTLTIQRTQQEDSAVYLCASRRAVSYEQYFGPGTRLTVT.

This clonotype was seen more than once but under ten times. The chain links TRBV19 to TRBJ1-6, with a weak D call TRBD1 (6 bases). This CDR3 has 14 amino acids. The germline V gene has CDR1 LNHDA and CDR2 SQIVND (reference sequence). The ends were cut back, 4 bases at V and 7 bases at J, with 11 bases in the middle. The CDR3 DNA follows: TGTGCCAGTAGTAGGACAGACCTGAATTCACCCCTCCACTTT. It is translated as CASSRTDLNSPLHF.

This sequence joins TRBV4-1 and TRBJ2-1; possible D gene TRBD2, 6 bases. The CDR3 has 13 residues. Looked up from germline, CDR1 is MGHRA and CDR2 is YSYEKL. The germline V and J ends were trimmed by 2 bases and 12 bases, with 14 bases remaining between them. The CDR3 reads CASSQSMVEGQFF. As DNA, the CDR3 is TGCGCCAGCAGCCAATCGATGGTGGAGGGGCAGTTCTTC.

This clonotype has only one observation. The chain employs TRBV29-1 and TRBJ1-1, with 9 bases fitting TRBD1. After removal of 6 bases from V and 0 bases from J, the junction contained 8 bases not matched to a gene. Germline V gene sequence: CDR1 SQVTM, CDR2 ANQGSEA. The CDR3 spans 15 residues. The CDR3 DNA reads TGCAGCGTAGTCCCGGGACAGGGACTGAACACTGAAGCTTTCTTT. Protein: CSVVPGQGLNTEAFF.